The 3 T cell receptor beta chains below were found in one sample sequenced in a study of T cells in Graves' hyperthyroidism and ophthalmopathy. TCR beta CDR3 regions were amplified from RNA transcripts. HTBI primers drove first-round RT-PCR of the TCR CDR3. Via MiXCR, TCRdb re-called the multiplex PCR reads, giving one row per CDR3 protein. The profile covers about 380,000 distinct CDR3 sequences, with 15% to 20% appearing a single time and 35% to 45% taken by the ten largest. Input material: blood. The receptors were gathered from a man younger than 30 with Graves' ophthalmopathy.

In its sample, this clonotype was seen many times. This chain connects TRBV12-3 or TRBV12-4 to TRBJ2-5; the D gene is possibly TRBD1 (6 bases). Trimming removed 6 bases from V and 5 bases from J, with 10 bases in between. CDR3 length equals 12 residues. As DNA, the CDR3 is TGTGCCAGCAGCACAGGGATGGAGACCCAGTACTTC. This translates into CASSTGMETQYF.

This clonotype came up many times. The J gene is TRBJ2-7, the V gene TRBV27; 9 bases map to TRBD2. The J segment lost 7 bases and the V segment lost 0 bases, leaving 7 bases of the junction unmatched. The CDR3 is made up of 15 amino acids. The germline V gene has CDR1 MNHEY and CDR2 SMNVEV (reference sequence). In nucleotides, the CDR3 is TGTGCCAGCAGTTTATCCGGGACTAGCCTTGGGGAGCAGTACTTC. As protein: CASSLSGTSLGEQYF.

This clonotype was observed at least ten times. The V gene is TRBV18, the J gene TRBJ2-1; the D is unclear. CDR3 length: 13 amino acids. The germline V and J ends were trimmed by 2 bases and 7 bases, with 9 bases remaining between them. Germline V gives CDR1 KGHSH, CDR2 LQKENI. CDR3 region: CASSPLSENEQFF. The CDR3 DNA sequence: TGTGCCAGCTCACCATTATCGGAAAATGAGCAGTTCTTC.